A single T cell receptor beta chain is shown here with its context. Its antigen remains unknown. This record belongs to a study of Ad26.COV2.S vaccination and SARS-CoV-2 variants. The overall study: In the COV1001 trial, the donor was in the Ad26.COV2.S arm. Into the muscle, Ad26.COV2.S was dosed once or twice, 56 days apart.

The assay was immunoSEQ multiplex PCR, and TCRdb's table has in-frame clones only and misses some. The table records around 250,000 clones, around 87% of them present only once. Sample treatment: about 20 received Ad26.COV2.S at low or high dose, single or two shots; five or six received placebo; per-sample allocation not given. Day 63 after the first vaccine or placebo injection was the time point for sampling. Immunization relied on an Ad26 vector, which expressed Wuhan-strain SARS-CoV-2 spike. Germline trimming cut 6 bases from V and 2 bases from J; bases unmatched to any gene: 7. CDR1 is SGHAT, CDR2 FQNNGV, per germline. CDR3 length equals 14 residues. General study findings and limits: Reportedly, after vaccination the spike-specific CD8+ and CD4+ T cell responses displayed substantial breadth.

The input for sequencing was peripheral blood, taken in a trial of Ad26.COV2.S vaccine versus placebo. The chain recombines TRBV11-2 with TRBJ2-7; 7 positions match TRBD2. The sequence derives from a person aged 18-65 years who received the Ad26.COV2.S COVID-19 vaccine or a placebo. The CDR3 here is CASRGGAGAYEQYF. The CDR3 DNA follows: TGTGCCAGCAGGGGAGGCGCGGGAGCCTACGAGCAGTACTTC.